This T cell receptor beta chain was documented in a study of blood T cell repertoires in COVID-19. The wider study: Material from acute and convalescent COVID-19 was sourced from the United States, Italy and Spain. Nucleic acid was either cDNA or gDNA, and it came from T cells, B-cell-depleted T cells, or PBMCs.

The CDR3 runs to 14 residues. The V gene end was trimmed by 3 bases and the J gene end by 2 bases; junction bases not matched to a gene: 2. Per germline, CDR1 MGHRA and CDR2 YSYEKL. TCRdb keeps only in-frame clones here, not all; method: immunoSEQ multiplex PCR. The table records 200,000 to 250,000 clones, about 88% of them present only once. This clone is a singleton in its sample. The TCR comes from a middle-aged man who had recovered from COVID-19. Material for sequencing was peripheral blood. The genes are TRBV4-1 and TRBJ2-7; 9 bases are a match to TRBD1. CDR3 protein: CASSQGTGPYEQYF. The CDR3 DNA sequence: TGCGCCAGCAGCCAGGGGACAGGGCCCTACGAGCAGTACTTC.